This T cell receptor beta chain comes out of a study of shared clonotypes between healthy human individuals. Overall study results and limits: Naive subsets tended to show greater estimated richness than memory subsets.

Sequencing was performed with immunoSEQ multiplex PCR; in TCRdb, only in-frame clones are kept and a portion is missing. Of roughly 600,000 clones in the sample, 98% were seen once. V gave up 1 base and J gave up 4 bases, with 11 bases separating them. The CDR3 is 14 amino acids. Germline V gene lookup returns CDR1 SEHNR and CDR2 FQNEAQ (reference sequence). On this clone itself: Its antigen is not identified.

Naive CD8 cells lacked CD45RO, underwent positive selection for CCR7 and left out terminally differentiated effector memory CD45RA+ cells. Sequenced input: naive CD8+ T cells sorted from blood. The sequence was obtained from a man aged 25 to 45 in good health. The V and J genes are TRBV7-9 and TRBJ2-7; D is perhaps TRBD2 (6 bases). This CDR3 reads CASSLGREGYEQYF. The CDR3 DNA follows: TGTGCCAGCAGCTTAGGGCGGGAAGGGTACGAGCAGTACTTC.